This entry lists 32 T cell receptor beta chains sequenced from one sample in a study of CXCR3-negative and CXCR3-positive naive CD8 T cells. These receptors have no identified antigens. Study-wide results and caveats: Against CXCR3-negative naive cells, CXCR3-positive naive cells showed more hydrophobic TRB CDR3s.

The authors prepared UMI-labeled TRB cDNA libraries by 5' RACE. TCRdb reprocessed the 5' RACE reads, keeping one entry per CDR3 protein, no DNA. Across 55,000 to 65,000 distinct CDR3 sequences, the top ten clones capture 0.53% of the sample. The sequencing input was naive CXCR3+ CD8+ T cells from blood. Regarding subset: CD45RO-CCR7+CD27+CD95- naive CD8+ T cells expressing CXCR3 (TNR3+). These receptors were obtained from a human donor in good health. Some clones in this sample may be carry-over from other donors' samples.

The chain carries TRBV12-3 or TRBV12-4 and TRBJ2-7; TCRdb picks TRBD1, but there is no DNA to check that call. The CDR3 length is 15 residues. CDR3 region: CASRVTGQGGNEQYF.

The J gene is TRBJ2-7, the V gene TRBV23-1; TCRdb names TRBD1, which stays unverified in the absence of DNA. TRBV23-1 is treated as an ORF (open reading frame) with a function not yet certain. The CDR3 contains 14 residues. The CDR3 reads CASRTGTGGDEQYF.

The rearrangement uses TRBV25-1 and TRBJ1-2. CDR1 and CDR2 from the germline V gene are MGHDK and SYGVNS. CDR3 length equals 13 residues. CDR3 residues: CASSERSAYGYTF.

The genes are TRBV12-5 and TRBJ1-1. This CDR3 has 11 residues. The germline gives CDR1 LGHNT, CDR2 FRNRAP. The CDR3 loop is CASAAGAEAFF. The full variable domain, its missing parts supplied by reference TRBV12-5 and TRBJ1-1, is DARVTQTPRHKVTEMGQEVTMRCQPILGHNTVFWYRQTMMQGLELLAYFRNRAPLDDSGMPKDRFSAEMPDATLATLKIQPSEPRDSAVYFCASAAGAEAFFGQGTRLTVV.

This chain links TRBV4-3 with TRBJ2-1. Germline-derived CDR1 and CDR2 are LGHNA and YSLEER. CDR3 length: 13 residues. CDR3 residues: CASSQDRINEQFF.

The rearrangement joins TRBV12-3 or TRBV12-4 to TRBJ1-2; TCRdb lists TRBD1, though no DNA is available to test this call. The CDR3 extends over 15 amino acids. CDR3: CASSLIYRGDDGYTF.

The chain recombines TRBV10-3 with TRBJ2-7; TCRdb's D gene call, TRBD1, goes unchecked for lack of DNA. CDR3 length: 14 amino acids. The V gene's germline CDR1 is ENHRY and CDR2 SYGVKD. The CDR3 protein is CAIGPPGQGSEQYF.

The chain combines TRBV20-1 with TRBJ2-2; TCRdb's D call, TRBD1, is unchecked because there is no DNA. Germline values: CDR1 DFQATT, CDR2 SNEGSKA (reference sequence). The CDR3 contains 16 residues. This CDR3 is CSARGDDRLATGELFF.

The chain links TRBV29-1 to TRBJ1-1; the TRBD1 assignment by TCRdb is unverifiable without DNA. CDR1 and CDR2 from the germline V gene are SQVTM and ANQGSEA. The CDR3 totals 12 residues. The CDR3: CSVPTLGTEAFF.

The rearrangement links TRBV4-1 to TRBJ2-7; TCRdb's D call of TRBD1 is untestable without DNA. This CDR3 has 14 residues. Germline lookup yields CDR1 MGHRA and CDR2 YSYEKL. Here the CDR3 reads CASSQPGTDGEQYF.

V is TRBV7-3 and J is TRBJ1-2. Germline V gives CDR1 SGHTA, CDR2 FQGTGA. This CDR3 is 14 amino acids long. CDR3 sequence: CASSFESGNYGYTF.

The CDR3 here is CASSPVGRTVMNTEAFF. This chain uses TRBV12-3 or TRBV12-4 with TRBJ1-1; TCRdb lists TRBD1, though no DNA is available to test this call. The CDR3 extends over 17 amino acids.

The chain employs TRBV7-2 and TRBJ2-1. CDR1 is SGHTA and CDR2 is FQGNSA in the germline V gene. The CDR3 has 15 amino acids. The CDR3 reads CASSESASSYNEQFF.

Here the CDR3 reads CASSETGLFSYEQYF. The chain joins TRBV25-1 to TRBJ2-7. Germline V lookup: CDR1 MGHDK, CDR2 SYGVNS. The CDR3 runs to 15 residues.

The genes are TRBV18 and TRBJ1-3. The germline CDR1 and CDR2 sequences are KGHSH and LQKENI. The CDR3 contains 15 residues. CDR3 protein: CASSPGRTSGNTIYF.

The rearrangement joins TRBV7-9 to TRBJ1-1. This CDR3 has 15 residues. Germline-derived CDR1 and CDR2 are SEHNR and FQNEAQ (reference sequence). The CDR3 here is CASSLALGLNTEAFF.

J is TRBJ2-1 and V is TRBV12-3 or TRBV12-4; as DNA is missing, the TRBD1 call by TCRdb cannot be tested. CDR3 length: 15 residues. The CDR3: CASSHTGAGYNEQFF.

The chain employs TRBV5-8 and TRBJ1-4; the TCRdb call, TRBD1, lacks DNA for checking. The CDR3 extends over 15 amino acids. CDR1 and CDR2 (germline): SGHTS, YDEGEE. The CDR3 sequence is CASSPGTATNEKLFF.

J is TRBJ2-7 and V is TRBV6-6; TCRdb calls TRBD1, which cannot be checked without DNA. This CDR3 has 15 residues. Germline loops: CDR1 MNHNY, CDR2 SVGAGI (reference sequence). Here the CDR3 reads CASSYSGTGDYEQYF.

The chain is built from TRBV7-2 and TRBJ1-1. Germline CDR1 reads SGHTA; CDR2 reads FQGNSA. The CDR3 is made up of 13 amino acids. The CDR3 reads CASSLGSLAEAFF.

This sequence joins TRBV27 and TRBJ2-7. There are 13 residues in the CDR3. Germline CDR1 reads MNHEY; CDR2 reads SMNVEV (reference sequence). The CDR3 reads CASSGQGPYEQYF.

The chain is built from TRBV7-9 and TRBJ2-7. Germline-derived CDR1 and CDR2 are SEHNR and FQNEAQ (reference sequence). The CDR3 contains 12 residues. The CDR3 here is CASSYGSYEQYF.

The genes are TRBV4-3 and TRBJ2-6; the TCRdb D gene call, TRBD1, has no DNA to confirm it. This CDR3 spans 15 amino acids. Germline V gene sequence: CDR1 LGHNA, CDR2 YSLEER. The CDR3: CASSQDGGGANVLTF.

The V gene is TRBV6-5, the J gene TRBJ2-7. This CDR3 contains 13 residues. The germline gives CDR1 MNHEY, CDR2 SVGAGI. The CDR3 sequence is CASRLTRLDEQYF.

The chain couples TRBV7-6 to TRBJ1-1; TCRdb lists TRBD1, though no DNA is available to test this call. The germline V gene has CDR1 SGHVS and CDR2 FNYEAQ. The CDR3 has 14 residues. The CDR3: CAISSAAGVSEAFF.

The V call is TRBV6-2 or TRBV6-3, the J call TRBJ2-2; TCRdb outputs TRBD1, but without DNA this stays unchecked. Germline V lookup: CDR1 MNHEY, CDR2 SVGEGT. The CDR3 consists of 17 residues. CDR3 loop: CASSYHAMGQHTGELFF.

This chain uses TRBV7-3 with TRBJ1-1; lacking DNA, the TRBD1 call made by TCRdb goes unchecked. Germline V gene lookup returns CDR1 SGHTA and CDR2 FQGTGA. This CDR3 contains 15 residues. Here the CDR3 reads CASSPHPDPNTEAFF. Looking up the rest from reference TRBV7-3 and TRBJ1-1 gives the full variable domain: GAGVSQTPSNKVTEKGKYVELRCDPISGHTALYWYRQSLGQGPEFLIYFQGTGAADDSGLPNDRFFAVRPEGSVSTLKIQRTERGDSAVYLCASSPHPDPNTEAFFGQGTRLTVV.

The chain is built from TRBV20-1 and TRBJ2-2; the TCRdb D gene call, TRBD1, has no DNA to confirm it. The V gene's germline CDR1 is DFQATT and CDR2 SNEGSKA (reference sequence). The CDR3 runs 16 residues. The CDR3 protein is CSARHWTASLPGELFF.

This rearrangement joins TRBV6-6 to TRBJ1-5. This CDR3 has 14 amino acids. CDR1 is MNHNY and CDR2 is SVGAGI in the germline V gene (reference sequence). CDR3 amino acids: CASSPRWDGQPQHF.

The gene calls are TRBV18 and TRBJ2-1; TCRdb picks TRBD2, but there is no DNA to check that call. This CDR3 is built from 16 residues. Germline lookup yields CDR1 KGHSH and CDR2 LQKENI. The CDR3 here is CASSLDWTSGGNEQFF.

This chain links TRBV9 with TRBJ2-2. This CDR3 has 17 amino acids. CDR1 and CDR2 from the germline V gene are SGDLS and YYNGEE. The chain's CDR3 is CASSVPPATPNTGELFF.

CDR3 loop: CASPLPPGLACPSSYNEQFF. The chain joins TRBV12-2 to TRBJ2-1; TCRdb picks TRBD2, but there is no DNA to check that call. TRBV12-2 represents a pseudogene. The CDR3 runs 20 residues.